This record covers a single T cell receptor beta chain. Its antigen is still unknown. This sample was taken from a study of T cell responses to AZD1222 COVID-19 vaccine. Notes on the study in general: Spike-specific TCR breadth and depth both grew after two AZD1222 doses.

V lost 1 base to trimming and J lost 2 bases, with 12 bases between them. This CDR3 contains 15 residues. Germline V gene sequence: CDR1 SNHLY, CDR2 FYNNEI. The method was immunoSEQ multiplex PCR; TCRdb's version includes in-frame clones alone and lacks a portion of them. The repertoire holds about 93,000 clones, with around nine tenths as singletons. This clonotype was obtained from an adult in good health. The sample consisted of peripheral blood, taken on day 0 of AZD1222 vaccination. The chain joins TRBV2 to TRBJ2-7, with D possibly matching TRBD2 (6 bases). The CDR3 sequence: CASSEEASVAYEQYF. The CDR3 DNA follows: TGTGCCAGCAGTGAAGAGGCTAGCGTGGCCTACGAGCAGTACTTC. Full variable domain (remainder filled in from reference TRBV2 and TRBJ2-7): EPEVTQTPSHQVTQMGQEVILRCVPISNHLYFYWYRQILGQKVEFLVSFYNNEISEKSEIFDDQFSVERPDGSNFTLKIRSTKLEDSAMYFCASSEEASVAYEQYFGPGTRLTVT.